This T cell receptor (beta chain) appears in the sequencing data of a study of monozygotic twins with inflammatory bowel disease. Using the 5' RACE reads, TCRdb records one entry per CDR3 protein without DNA. The sample shows 350,000 to 550,000 distinct CDR3 sequences, and roughly 2.3% sits with its ten largest clones. Germline CDR1 LNHDA, CDR2 SQIVND (reference sequence). This CDR3 is built from 15 residues. V gene TRBV19 combines with J gene TRBJ1-5; TCRdb's assignment of TRBD1 cannot be checked, as there is no DNA. The clonotype comes from a human donor with ulcerative colitis or Crohn's disease, or a healthy co-twin of an affected twin (not recorded which). The sequenced material came from blood. The CDR3 reads CASHSDSRGSQPQHF.